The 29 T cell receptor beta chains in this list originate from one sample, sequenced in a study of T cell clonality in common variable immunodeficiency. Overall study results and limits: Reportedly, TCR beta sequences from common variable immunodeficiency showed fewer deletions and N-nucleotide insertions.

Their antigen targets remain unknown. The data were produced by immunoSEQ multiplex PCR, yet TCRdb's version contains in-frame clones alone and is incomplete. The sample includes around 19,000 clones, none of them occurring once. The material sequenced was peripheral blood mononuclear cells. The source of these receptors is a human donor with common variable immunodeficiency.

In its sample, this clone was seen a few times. The sequenced part of the CDR3 DNA is TGTGCCAGCAGTGCAGGGAACTATGGC. Amino acid sequence: CASSAGNYG. Given in full, the CDR3 is CASSAGNYGYTF. V and J are TRBV2 and TRBJ1-2; TRBD1 might be the D (5 bases). The CDR3 is cut off 3 residues early in the read; its end comes from the germline J gene. CDR1 is SNHLY and CDR2 is FYNNEI in the germline V gene. The ends were cut back, 4 bases at V and 2 bases at J, with 5 bases in the middle. This CDR3 has 12 residues. The variable domain in full, completed from reference TRBV2 and TRBJ1-2, reads EPEVTQTPSHQVTQMGQEVILRCVPISNHLYFYWYRQILGQKVEFLVSFYNNEISEKSEIFDDQFSVERPDGSNFTLKIRSTKLEDSAMYFCASSAGNYGYTFGSGTRLTVV.

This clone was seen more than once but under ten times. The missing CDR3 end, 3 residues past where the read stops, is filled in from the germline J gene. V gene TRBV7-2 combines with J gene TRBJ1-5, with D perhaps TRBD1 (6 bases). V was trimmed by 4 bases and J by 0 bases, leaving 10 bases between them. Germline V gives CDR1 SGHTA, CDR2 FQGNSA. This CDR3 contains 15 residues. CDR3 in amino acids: CASSSGHNSNQPQHF. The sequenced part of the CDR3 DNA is TGTGCCAGCAGCTCGGGACATAATAGCAATCAGCCC.

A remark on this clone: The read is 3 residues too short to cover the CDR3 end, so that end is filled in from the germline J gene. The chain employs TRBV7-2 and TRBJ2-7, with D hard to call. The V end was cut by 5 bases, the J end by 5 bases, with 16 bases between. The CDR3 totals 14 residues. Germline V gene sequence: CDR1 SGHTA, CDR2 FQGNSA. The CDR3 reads CASSPTRQKNEQYF. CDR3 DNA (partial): TGTGCCAGCAGCCCCACACGCCAAAAGAACGAG. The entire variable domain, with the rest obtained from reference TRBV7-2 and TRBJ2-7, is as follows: GAGVSQSPSNKVTEKGKDVELRCDPISGHTALYWYRQSLGQGLEFLIYFQGNSAPDKSGLPSDRFSAERTGGSVSTLTIQRTQQEDSAVYLCASSPTRQKNEQYFGPGTRLTVT.

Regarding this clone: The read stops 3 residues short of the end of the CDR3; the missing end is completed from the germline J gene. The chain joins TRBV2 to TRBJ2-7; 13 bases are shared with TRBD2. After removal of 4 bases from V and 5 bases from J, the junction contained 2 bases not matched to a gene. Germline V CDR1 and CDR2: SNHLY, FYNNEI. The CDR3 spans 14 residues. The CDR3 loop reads CASSGGLAGNEQYF. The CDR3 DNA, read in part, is TGTGCCAGCAGTGGGGGACTAGCGGGAAACGAG.

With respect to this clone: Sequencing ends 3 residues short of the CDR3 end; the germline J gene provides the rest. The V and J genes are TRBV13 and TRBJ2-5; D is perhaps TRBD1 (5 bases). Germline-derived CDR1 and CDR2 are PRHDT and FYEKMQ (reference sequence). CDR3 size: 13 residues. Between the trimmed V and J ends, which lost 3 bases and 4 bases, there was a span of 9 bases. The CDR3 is CASSFRVGETQYF. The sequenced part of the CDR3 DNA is TGTGCCAGCAGCTTCAGGGTAGGAGAGACC.

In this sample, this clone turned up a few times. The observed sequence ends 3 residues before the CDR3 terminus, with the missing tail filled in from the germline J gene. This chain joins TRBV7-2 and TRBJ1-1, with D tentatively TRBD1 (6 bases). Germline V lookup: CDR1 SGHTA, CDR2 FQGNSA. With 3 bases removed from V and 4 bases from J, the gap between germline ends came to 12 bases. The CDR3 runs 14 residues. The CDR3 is CASSFGGRGTEAFF. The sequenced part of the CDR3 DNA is TGTGCCAGCAGCTTTGGAGGCAGGGGCACTGAA.

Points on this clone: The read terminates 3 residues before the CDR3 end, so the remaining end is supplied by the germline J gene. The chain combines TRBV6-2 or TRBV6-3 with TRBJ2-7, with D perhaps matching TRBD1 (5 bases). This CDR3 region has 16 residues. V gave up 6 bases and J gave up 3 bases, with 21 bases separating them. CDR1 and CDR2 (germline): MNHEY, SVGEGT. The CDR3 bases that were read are TGTGCCAGCAGATCCTGGCCCGGAACAGGAGACTACGAG. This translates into CASRSWPGTGDYE. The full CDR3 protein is CASRSWPGTGDYEQYF.

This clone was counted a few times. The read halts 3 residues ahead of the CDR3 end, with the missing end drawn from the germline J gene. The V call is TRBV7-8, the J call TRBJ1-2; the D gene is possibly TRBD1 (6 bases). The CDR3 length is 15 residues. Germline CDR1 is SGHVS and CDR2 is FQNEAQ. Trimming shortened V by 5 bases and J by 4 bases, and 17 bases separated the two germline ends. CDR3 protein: CASSAQTGLGYGYTF. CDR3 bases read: TGTGCCAGCAGCGCCCAGACAGGTCTCGGCTATGGC.

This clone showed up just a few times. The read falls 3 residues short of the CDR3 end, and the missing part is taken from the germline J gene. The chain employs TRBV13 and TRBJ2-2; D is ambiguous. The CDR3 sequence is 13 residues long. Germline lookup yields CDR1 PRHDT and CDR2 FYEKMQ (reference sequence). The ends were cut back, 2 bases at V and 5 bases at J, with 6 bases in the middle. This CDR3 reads CASSLQYTGELFF. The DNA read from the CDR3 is TGTGCCAGCAGCTTACAGTATACCGGGGAG.

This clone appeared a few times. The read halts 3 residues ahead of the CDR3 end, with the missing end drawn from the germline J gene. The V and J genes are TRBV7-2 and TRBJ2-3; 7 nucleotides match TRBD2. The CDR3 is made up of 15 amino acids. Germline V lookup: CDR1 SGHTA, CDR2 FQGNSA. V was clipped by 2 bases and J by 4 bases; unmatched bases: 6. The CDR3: CASSLHGGTPDTQYF. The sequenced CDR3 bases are TGTGCCAGCAGCTTACACGGGGGGACCCCAGATACG.

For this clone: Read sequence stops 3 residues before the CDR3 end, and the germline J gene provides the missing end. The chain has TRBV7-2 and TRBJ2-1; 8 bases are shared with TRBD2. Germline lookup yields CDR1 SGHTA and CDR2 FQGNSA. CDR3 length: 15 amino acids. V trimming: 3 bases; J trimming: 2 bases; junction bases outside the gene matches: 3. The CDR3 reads CASSFGREAYNEQFF. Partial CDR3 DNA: TGTGCCAGCAGCTTCGGGCGGGAGGCCTACAATGAG.

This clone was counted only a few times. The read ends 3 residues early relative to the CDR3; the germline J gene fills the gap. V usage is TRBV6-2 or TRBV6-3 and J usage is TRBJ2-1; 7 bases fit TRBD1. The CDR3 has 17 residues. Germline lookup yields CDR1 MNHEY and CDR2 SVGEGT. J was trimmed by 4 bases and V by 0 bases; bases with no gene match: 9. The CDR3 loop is CASSYSPPRGIYNEQFF. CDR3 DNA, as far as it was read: TGTGCCAGCAGTTACTCCCCCCCCAGGGGGATTTACAATGAG.

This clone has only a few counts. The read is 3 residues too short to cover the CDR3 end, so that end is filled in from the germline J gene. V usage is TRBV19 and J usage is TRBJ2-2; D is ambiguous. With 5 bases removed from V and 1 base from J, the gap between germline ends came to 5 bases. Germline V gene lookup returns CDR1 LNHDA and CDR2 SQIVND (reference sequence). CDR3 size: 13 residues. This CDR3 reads CASSAENTGELFF. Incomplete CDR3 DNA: TGTGCCAGTAGTGCAGAGAACACCGGGGAG.

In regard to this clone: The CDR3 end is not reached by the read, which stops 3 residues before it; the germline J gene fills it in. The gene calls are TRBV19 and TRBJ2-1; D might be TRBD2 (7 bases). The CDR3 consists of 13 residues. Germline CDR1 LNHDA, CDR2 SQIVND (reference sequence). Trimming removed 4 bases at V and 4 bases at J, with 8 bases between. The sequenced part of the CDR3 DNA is TGTGCCAGTAGTAAGGGGGGGTACAATGAG. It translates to CASSKGGYNE. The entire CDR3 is CASSKGGYNEQFF.

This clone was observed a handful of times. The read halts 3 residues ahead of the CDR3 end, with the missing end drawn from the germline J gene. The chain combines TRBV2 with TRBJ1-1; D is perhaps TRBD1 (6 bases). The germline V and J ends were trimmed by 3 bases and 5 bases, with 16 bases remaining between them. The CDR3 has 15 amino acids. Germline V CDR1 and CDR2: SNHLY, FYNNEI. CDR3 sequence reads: CASSEIGGGRTEAFF. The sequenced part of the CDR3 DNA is TGTGCCAGCAGTGAGATAGGGGGAGGAAGGACTGAA.

CDR3 in amino acids: CASSSTGWEAFF. The sequenced part of the CDR3 DNA is TGTGCCAGCAGCTCCACGGGGTGGGAA. J is TRBJ1-1 and V is TRBV7-2; no definite D call. The read halts 3 residues ahead of the CDR3 end, with the missing end drawn from the germline J gene. CDR1 is SGHTA, CDR2 FQGNSA, per germline. CDR3 length: 12 amino acids.

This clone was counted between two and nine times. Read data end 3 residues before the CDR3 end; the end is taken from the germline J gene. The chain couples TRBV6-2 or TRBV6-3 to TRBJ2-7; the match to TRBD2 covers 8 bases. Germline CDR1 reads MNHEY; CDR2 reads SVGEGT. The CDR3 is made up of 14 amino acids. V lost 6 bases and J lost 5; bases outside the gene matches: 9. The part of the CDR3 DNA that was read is TGTGCCAGCAGCCCTCCGGGACTAGGTCACGAG. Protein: CASSPPGLGHE. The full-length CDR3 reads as CASSPPGLGHEQYF.

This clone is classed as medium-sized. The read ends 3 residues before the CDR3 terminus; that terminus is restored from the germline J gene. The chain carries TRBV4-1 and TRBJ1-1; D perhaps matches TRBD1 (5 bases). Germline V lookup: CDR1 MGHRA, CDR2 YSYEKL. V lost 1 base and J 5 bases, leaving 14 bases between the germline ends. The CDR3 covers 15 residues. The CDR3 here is CASSQAVGVRTEAFF. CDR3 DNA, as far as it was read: TGCGCCAGCAGCCAAGCGGTAGGGGTTAGGACTGAA.

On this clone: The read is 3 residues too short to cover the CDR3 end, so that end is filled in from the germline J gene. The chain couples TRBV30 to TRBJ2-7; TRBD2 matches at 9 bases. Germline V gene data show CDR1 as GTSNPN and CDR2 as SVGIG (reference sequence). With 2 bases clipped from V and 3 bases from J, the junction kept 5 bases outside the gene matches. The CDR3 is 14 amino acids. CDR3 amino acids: CAWSLTAGGYEQYF. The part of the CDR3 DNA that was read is TGTGCCTGGAGTCTGACAGCGGGAGGCTACGAG.

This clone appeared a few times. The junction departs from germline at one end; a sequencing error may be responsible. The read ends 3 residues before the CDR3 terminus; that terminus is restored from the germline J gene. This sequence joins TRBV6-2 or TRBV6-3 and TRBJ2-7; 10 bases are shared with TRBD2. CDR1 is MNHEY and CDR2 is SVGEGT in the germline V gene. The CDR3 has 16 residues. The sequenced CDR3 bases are TGTGCCAGCAGTCACTCGCCGGGACTAGCGATCTACGAG. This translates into CASSHSPGLAIYE. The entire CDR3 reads CASSHSPGLAIYEQYF.

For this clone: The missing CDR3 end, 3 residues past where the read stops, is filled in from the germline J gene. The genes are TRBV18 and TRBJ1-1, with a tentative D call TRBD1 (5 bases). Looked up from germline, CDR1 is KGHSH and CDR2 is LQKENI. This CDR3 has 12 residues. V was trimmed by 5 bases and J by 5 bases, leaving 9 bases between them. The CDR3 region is CASSKDRTEAFF. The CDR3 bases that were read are TGTGCCAGCTCAAAAGACAGAACTGAA.

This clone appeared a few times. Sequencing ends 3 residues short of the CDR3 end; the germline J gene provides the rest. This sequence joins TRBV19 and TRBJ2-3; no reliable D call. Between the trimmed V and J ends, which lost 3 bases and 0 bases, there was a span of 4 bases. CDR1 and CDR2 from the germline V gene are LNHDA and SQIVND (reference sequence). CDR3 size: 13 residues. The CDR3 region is CASSIGSTDTQYF. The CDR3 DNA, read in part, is TGTGCCAGTAGTATCGGTAGCACAGATACG.

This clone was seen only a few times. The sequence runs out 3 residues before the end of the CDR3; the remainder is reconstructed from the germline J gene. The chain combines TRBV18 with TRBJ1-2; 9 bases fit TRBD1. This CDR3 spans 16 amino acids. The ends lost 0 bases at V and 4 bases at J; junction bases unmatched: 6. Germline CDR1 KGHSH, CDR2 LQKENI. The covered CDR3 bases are TGTGCCAGCTCACCACCCCGGGACAGGGTTAGCTATGGC. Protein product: CASSPPRDRVSYG. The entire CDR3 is CASSPPRDRVSYGYTF.

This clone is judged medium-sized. CDR3 DNA, as far as it was read: TGTGCCAGCAGTTTAGCGGCGGGGGTTAATCAGCCC. Translating gives CASSLAAGVNQP. The whole CDR3 region reads CASSLAAGVNQPQHF. This chain uses TRBV12-3 or TRBV12-4 with TRBJ1-5; D is perhaps TRBD1 (5 bases). The CDR3 extends 3 residues past the end of the read, so its final part is completed from the germline J gene. The CDR3 has 15 residues. Trimming shortened V by 0 bases and J by 4 bases, and 10 bases separated the two germline ends.

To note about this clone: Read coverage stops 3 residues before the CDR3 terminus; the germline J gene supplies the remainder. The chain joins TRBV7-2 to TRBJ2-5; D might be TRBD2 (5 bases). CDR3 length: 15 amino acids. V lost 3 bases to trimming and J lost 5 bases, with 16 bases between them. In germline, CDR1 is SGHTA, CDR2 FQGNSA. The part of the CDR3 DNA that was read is TGTGCCAGCAGCTTCCCTCGATTGGGCGGGGAGACC. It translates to CASSFPRLGGET. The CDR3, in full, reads CASSFPRLGGETQYF.

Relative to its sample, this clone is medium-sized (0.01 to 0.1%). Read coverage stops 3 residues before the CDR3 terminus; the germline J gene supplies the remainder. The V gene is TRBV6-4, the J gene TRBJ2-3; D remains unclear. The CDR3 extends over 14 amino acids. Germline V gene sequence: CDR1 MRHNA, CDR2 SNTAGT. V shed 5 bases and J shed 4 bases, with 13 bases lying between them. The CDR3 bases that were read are TGTGCCAGCAGTCAGAACCTTGGCCCAGATACG. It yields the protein CASSQNLGPDT. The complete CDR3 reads CASSQNLGPDTQYF.

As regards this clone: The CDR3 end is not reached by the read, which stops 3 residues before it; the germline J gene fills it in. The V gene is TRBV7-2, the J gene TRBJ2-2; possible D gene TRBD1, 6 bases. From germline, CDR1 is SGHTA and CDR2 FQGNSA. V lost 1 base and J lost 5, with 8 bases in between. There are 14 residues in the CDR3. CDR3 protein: CASSLGGRTGELFF. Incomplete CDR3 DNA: TGTGCCAGCAGCTTAGGGGGGCGGACCGGGGAG.

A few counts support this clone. The CDR3 bases that were read are TGTGCCAGCTCACCGGGGACAGTCTCCTACGAG. This codes for CASSPGTVSYE. Given in full, the CDR3 is CASSPGTVSYEQYF. The V call is TRBV18, the J call TRBJ2-7; 7 nucleotides line up with TRBD1. From the germline J gene comes the end of the CDR3, since the read stops 3 residues before it. The trim removed 3 bases at V and 0 bases at J, leaving 2 bases unmatched. CDR1 KGHSH and CDR2 LQKENI come from the germline V gene. This CDR3 contains 14 residues.

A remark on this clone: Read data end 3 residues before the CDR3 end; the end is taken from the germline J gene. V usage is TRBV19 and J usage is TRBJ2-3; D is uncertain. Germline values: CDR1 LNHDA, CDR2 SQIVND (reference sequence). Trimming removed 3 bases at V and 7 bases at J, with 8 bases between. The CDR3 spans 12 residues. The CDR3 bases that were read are TGTGCCAGTAGTATGTCGAAGCATACG. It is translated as CASSMSKHT. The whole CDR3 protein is CASSMSKHTQYF. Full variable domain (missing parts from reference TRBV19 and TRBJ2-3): DGGITQSPKYLFRKEGQNVTLSCEQNLNHDAMYWYRQDPGQGLRLIYYSQIVNDFQKGDIAEGYSVSREKKESFPLTVTSAQKNPTAFYLCASSMSKHTQYFGPGTRLTVL.